Here is one T cell receptor (beta chain) with its context. Its target is not known. The data were taken from a study of shared clonotypes between healthy human individuals. Notes on the study in general: In having few donors, the study represented limited genetic and exposure-history diversity. Estimated richness values were generally larger in naive subsets than in memory subsets. Shared clonotypes across all four donors exceeded non-shared ones in generation probability.

Assay used: immunoSEQ multiplex PCR; TCRdb lists only in-frame clones, some missing. The sample contains over a million clones, 98% of which appear only once. The CDR3 is made up of 14 amino acids. V lost 6 bases and J lost 7; bases outside the gene matches: 11. The germline gives CDR1 ENHRY, CDR2 SYGVKD. Donors comprised healthy HIV-negative adults lacking recent acute infections or vaccinations. This TCR was recovered from a man aged 30 to 39 in good health. Material for sequencing was naive CD4+ T cells sorted from blood. Sample subset: CD45RA+ positively selected. V usage is TRBV10-3 and J usage is TRBJ1-1; 7 nucleotides agree with TRBD1. The CDR3 DNA follows: TGTGCCATCAGGTCCACAGGGGACCCGGGTGAAGCTTTCTTT. It specifies CAIRSTGDPGEAFF.